This T cell receptor beta chain originates from a study of cytomegalovirus exposure and HLA in healthy donors. Profiled with immunoSEQ multiplex PCR; TCRdb holds only in-frame clones, not every one. In the table there are approximately 200,000 clones, about four fifths of which are singletons. Germline values: CDR1 MRHNA, CDR2 SNTAGT. Between the trimmed V and J ends, which lost 4 bases and 3 bases, there was a span of 8 bases. CDR3 size: 13 residues. This sequence was found in a young man in good health and CMV-seropositive. The sequenced sample consisted of PBMCs. The chain employs TRBV6-4 and TRBJ2-3; D possibly corresponds to TRBD2 (5 bases). The chain's CDR3 is CASSGEPTDTQYF. In DNA, the CDR3 is TGTGCCAGCAGTGGGGAGCCAACAGATACGCAGTATTTT.